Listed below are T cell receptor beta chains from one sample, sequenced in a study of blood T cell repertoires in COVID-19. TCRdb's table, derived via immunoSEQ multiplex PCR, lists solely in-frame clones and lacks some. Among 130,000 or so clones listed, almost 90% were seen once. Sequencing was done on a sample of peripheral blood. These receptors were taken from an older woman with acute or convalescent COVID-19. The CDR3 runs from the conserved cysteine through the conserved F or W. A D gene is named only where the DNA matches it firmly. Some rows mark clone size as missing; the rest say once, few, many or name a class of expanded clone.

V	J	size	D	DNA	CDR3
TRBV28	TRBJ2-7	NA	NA	TGTGCCAGCAGTTTATGGCAGGCCCAAAACTACGAGCAGTACTTC	CASSLWQAQNYEQYF
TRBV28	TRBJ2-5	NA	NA	TGTGCCAGCAGTACCCCCGCGATCCCTGCTGGAGAGGCCCAGTACTTC	CASSTPAIPAGEAQYF
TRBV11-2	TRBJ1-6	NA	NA	TGTGCCAGCAGCTTAGATCGTAGGAGGCTCCACTTT	CASSLDRRRLHF
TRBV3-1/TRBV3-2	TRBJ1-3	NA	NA	TGTGCCAGCAGCCAAGATTCCAGGGGAAACACCATATATTTT	CASSQDSRGNTIYF
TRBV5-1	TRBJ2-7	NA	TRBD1	TGCGCCAGCAGCCAGAGGACAGGTTCCTACGAGCAGTACTTC	CASSQRTGSYEQYF
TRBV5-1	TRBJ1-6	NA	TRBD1	TGCGCCAGCAGCACAGGGGGCGCAGGATCTTCACCCCTCCACTTT	CASSTGGAGSSPLHF
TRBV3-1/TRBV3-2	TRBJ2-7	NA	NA	TGTGCCAGCAGTCGCACAGGGGACTGGATCTACGAGCAGTACTTC	CASSRTGDWIYEQYF
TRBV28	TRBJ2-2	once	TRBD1	TGTGCCAGCGGCGGGACAGGGGAGGACACCGGGGAGCTGTTTTTT	CASGGTGEDTGELFF
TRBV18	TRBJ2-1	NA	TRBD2	TGTGCCAGCTCACCATGGGGCTTTGAGCGGGGATACAATGAGCAGTTCTTC	CASSPWGFERGYNEQFF
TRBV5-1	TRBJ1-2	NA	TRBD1	TGCGCCAGCACCTCCCGGGGGACAGGGGAGGATGGCTACACCTTC	CASTSRGTGEDGYTF
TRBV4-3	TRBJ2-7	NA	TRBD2	TGCGCCAGCAGCGTTGTAAGCGGGAACTCCTACGAGCAGTACTTC	CASSVVSGNSYEQYF
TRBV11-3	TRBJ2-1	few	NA	TGTGCCAGCAGCTTAGTTGGCGGAACCTACAATGAGCAGTTCTTC	CASSLVGGTYNEQFF
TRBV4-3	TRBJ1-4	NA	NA	TGCGCCAGCAGCCAACCAGGGGCCTTAGCTCCAAAACTGTTTTTT	CASSQPGALAPKLFF
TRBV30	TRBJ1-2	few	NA	TGTGCCTGGAGTGTACTGGGGGGAGGTGGCTACACCTTC	CAWSVLGGGGYTF
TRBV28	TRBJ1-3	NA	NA	TGTGCCAGCAGTTCAGGGACTTCTGGAAACACCATATATTTT	CASSSGTSGNTIYF
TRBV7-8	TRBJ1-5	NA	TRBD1	TGTGCCAGCAGCGGAGGGACAGGTGGGATCTCAACGTACTTTAGCAATCAGCCCCAGCATTTT	CASSGGTGGISTYFSNQPQHF
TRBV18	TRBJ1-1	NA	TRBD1	TGTGCCAGCTCACCACAAGGTGAGGGACAGCTTGAAGCTTTCTTT	CASSPQGEGQLEAFF
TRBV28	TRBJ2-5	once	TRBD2	TGTGCCAGCAGTTTTATTATGCTAAGCGGGGAACAAGAGACCCAGTACTTC	CASSFIMLSGEQETQYF
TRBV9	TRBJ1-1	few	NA	TGTGCCAGCAGCCCCTGGGGAGTGAACACTGAAGCTTTCTTT	CASSPWGVNTEAFF
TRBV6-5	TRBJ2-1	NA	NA	TGTGCCAGCAGTTACTCGGTAGCGAATGAGCAGTTCTTC	CASSYSVANEQFF